These 23 T cell receptor beta chains originate from one sample sequenced in a study of CD8 T cells in ankylosing spondylitis. TCRdb itself ran the 5' RACE reads through MiXCR, one entry per CDR3 protein. The sample lists approximately 150,000 distinct CDR3 sequences, about a third occurring once. Sequencing was performed on synovial fluid, either unsorted or a sorted T cell fraction (not recorded which). The source of these receptors is a male donor with ankylosing spondylitis.

This clonotype has a handful of counts. The genes are TRBV6-1 and TRBJ2-3, with 12 bases lining up with TRBD2. CDR3 length equals 17 residues. V was pared by 5 bases and J by 5 bases, with 11 bases of the junction left unmatched. The germline CDR1 and CDR2 sequences are MNHNS and SASEGT. CDR3 region: CASSSPSSGGARDTQYF. The DNA of the CDR3 is TGTGCCAGCAGTAGCCCCTCTAGCGGGGGGGCAAGAGATACGCAGTATTTT.

This clonotype was observed a handful of times. The V gene is TRBV18, the J gene TRBJ2-1, with 14 positions matching TRBD2. Trimming removed 3 bases from V and 7 bases from J; junction bases left unmatched: 11. This CDR3 is built from 18 residues. CDR1 KGHSH and CDR2 LQKENI come from the germline V gene. CDR3 DNA sequence: TGTGCCAGCTCACCGAAAACGGGACTAGCGGGAGTAAGTAATGAGCAGTTCTTC. It encodes CASSPKTGLAGVSNEQFF.

In this sample, this clonotype turned up many times. The CDR3 reads CASSWGDRDTGELFF. CDR3 coding DNA: TGCGCCAGCAGCTGGGGGGACCGAGACACCGGGGAGCTGTTTTTT. The chain combines TRBV5-1 with TRBJ2-2, with D possibly being TRBD2 (6 bases). Trimming shortened V by 3 bases and J by 3 bases, and 12 bases separated the two germline ends. Germline V gene lookup returns CDR1 SGHRS and CDR2 YFSETQ. CDR3 length: 15 residues.

The chain combines TRBV15 with TRBJ2-7; D unresolved. The CDR3 length is 12 residues. Trimming left V 1 base short and J 6 bases short, with 7 bases between. Germline V lookup: CDR1 LNHNV, CDR2 YYDKDF (reference sequence). The CDR3 DNA reads as TGTGCCACCAGCAGAGGGGTGACCGAGCAGTACTTC. The encoded protein is CATSRGVTEQYF.

This clonotype was counted only a few times. This CDR3 reads CASSLGEVGPPHNSPLHF. The CDR3 region has the DNA TGTGCCAGCAGCTTGGGAGAGGTCGGTCCCCCCCATAATTCACCCCTCCACTTT. V gene TRBV5-5 combines with J gene TRBJ1-6; D not resolved. Trimming cost V 0 bases and J 5 bases, with 18 bases left between them. The CDR3 extends over 18 amino acids. Per germline, CDR1 SGHKS and CDR2 YYEKEE (reference sequence).

This chain connects TRBV18 to TRBJ2-2; no firm D call. V was clipped by 1 base and J by 7 bases, with 10 bases between them. This CDR3 spans 14 amino acids. CDR1 KGHSH and CDR2 LQKENI come from the germline V gene. CDR3 bases: TGTGCCAGCTCACCACTGAAGTCGGACGGGGAGCTGTTTTTT. It translates to CASSPLKSDGELFF.

This chain connects TRBV3-1 to TRBJ2-7, with a weak D call TRBD1 (8 bases). V dropped 4 bases and J dropped 9 bases, with 16 bases sitting between them. Germline assignment: CDR1 LGHDT and CDR2 YNNKEL (reference sequence). This CDR3 has 13 amino acids. The CDR3 loop reads CASSLSGDRRQYF. CDR3 DNA: TGTGCCAGCAGCCTGAGCGGGGACAGGCGGCAGTACTTC.

This clonotype was seen a few times. The rearrangement uses TRBV5-1 and TRBJ2-1; TRBD1 is a possible D gene (5 bases). The V end was cut by 0 bases, the J end by 9 bases, with 13 bases between. The CDR3 extends over 14 amino acids. The germline CDR1 and CDR2 sequences are SGHRS and YFSETQ. This chain's CDR3 is CASSLEQGLGEQFF. Here the CDR3 DNA reads TGCGCCAGCAGCTTGGAGCAGGGTTTGGGTGAGCAGTTCTTC. The variable domain in full, completed from reference TRBV5-1 and TRBJ2-1, reads KAGVTQTPRYLIKTRGQQVTLSCSPISGHRSVSWYQQTPGQGLQFLFEYFSETQRNKGNFPGRFSGRQFSNSRSEMNVSTLELGDSALYLCASSLEQGLGEQFFGPGTRLTVL.

The chain is built from TRBV4-3 and TRBJ2-7; weak D call: TRBD2 (5 bases). Germline V CDR1 and CDR2: LGHNA, YSLEER. Deletions cut 1 base from V and 2 bases from J, with 12 bases between. This CDR3 is 15 amino acids long. The CDR3 DNA is TGCGCCAGCAGCCAAGCGGGGTCGTTAGCCTACGAGCAGTACTTC. Its translation is CASSQAGSLAYEQYF.

There are a few counts of this clonotype. V usage is TRBV12-3 or TRBV12-4 and J usage is TRBJ1-2; D is possibly TRBD1 (6 bases). CDR3 length: 13 residues. V lost 7 bases to trimming and J lost 8 bases, with 17 bases between them. The CDR3 DNA follows: TGTGCCAGCACCGTCTCCCCCAGGGGCGGCTACACCTTC. Its protein product is CASTVSPRGGYTF.

The chain links TRBV6-1 to TRBJ1-1, with 8 bases lining up with TRBD1. Trimming removed 2 bases from V and 4 bases from J; junction bases left unmatched: 9. The length of the CDR3 is 16 residues. Germline values: CDR1 MNHNS, CDR2 SASEGT. The CDR3 nucleotides read TGTGCCAGCAGTGAAAGGGTCAGGGGGCTGGGCACTGAAGCTTTCTTT. It encodes CASSERVRGLGTEAFF.

The sample holds a few counts of this clonotype. The chain uses TRBV3-1 and TRBJ1-1; unclear D gene. V lost 4 bases, J lost 4 bases, and 19 bases lay in between. From germline, CDR1 is LGHDT and CDR2 YNNKEL (reference sequence). The CDR3 runs 16 residues. CDR3 residues: CASSPVGTRETTEAFF. The CDR3 nucleotides read TGTGCCAGCAGCCCGGTTGGTACAAGAGAAACCACTGAAGCTTTCTTT.

The chain employs TRBV7-3 and TRBJ2-1, with D possibly TRBD2 on 6 matching bases. Germline CDR1 reads SGHTA; CDR2 reads FQGTGA. With 6 bases removed from V and 0 bases from J, the gap between germline ends came to 9 bases. The CDR3 extends over 14 amino acids. CDR3 in DNA: TGTGCCAGCAGTTTAGCGGTCTCCTACAATGAGCAGTTCTTC. As protein: CASSLAVSYNEQFF.

This chain uses TRBV27 with TRBJ1-1, with D unclear. With 5 bases removed from V and 1 base from J, the gap between germline ends came to 8 bases. Per the germline V gene, CDR1 is MNHEY and CDR2 is SMNVEV (reference sequence). This CDR3 contains 13 residues. CDR3 DNA: TGTGCCAGCAGTCGACACAGGAACACTGAAGCTTTCTTT. It specifies CASSRHRNTEAFF.

The chain links TRBV20-1 to TRBJ1-5; perhaps TRBD1 as D (5 bases). Germline lookup yields CDR1 DFQATT and CDR2 SNEGSKA (reference sequence). The CDR3 is 14 amino acids. V shed 6 bases and J shed 3 bases, with 15 bases lying between them. CDR3 sequence (DNA): TGCAGTGCCCCCCTTCCGGGACCCAATCAGCCCCAGCATTTT. It codes for CSAPLPGPNQPQHF.

The sample holds a few counts of this clonotype. The CDR3 loop reads CASSPKEGAGYGYTF. The CDR3 DNA reads TGTGCCAGCAGCCCTAAAGAGGGCGCGGGCTATGGCTACACCTTC. The chain recombines TRBV9 with TRBJ1-2; D gene uncertain. V gave up 4 bases and J gave up 4 bases, with 17 bases separating them. CDR1 SGDLS and CDR2 YYNGEE come from the germline V gene. CDR3 length: 15 residues. The full variable domain, rest sourced from reference TRBV9 and TRBJ1-2, is DSGVTQTPKHLITATGQRVTLRCSPRSGDLSVYWYQQSLDQGLQFLIQYYNGEERAKGNILERFSAQQFPDLHSELNLSSLELGDSALYFCASSPKEGAGYGYTFGSGTRLTVV.

This clonotype was seen only a few times. V and J are TRBV20-1 and TRBJ1-3; no clear D gene. Germline-derived CDR1 and CDR2 are DFQATT and SNEGSKA (reference sequence). V lost 3 bases, J lost 0 bases, and 12 bases lay in between. The CDR3 covers 15 residues. The CDR3, as DNA: TGCAGTGCTAGGGAAGGGTCGACCTCTGGAAACACCATATATTTT. It is translated as CSAREGSTSGNTIYF.

The chain links TRBV4-1 to TRBJ1-5, with 7 bases aligning to TRBD1. CDR3 length: 18 residues. V shed 5 bases and J 4 bases; nucleotides not matched to a gene: 17. Germline CDR1 reads MGHRA; CDR2 reads YSYEKL. In DNA form, the CDR3 reads TGCGCCAGCAGCTTAGGGCTTACCGGGACAGAATATAATCAGCCCCAGCATTTT. It codes for CASSLGLTGTEYNQPQHF.

On this clonotype itself: A read error is possible here, since a much larger clone lies one base away. The chain is built from TRBV2 and TRBJ1-2; TRBD1 is a possible D gene (5 bases). Trimming left V 2 bases short and J 7 bases short, with 17 bases between. This CDR3 spans 15 amino acids. Per the germline V gene, CDR1 is SNHLY and CDR2 is FYNNEI. The CDR3 here is CASSELFGRDCGYTF. CDR3 bases: TGTGCCAGCAGTGAATTATTCGGTAGGGACTGTGGCTACACCTTC.

This clonotype came up a few times. V is TRBV3-1 and J is TRBJ1-3; D is possibly TRBD1 (5 bases). The CDR3 consists of 17 residues. CDR1 LGHDT and CDR2 YNNKEL come from the germline V gene (reference sequence). Between the trimmed V and J ends, which lost 0 bases and 4 bases, there was a span of 16 bases. Written as DNA, the CDR3 is TGTGCCAGCAGCCAAGACGTACTTAGGAGGACAGGAAACACCATATATTTT. It encodes CASSQDVLRRTGNTIYF. The entire variable domain, with the rest obtained from reference TRBV3-1 and TRBJ1-3, is as follows: DTAVSQTPKYLVTQMGNDKSIKCEQNLGHDTMYWYKQDSKKFLKIMFSYNNKELIINETVPNRFSPKSPDKAHLNLHINSLELGDSAVYFCASSQDVLRRTGNTIYFGEGSWLTVV.

The chain uses TRBV20-1 and TRBJ1-4; no reliable D call. This CDR3 contains 12 residues. V lost 3 bases to trimming and J lost 7 bases, with 9 bases between them. Germline loops: CDR1 DFQATT, CDR2 SNEGSKA (reference sequence). CDR3 sequence reads: CSASRSGEKLFF. The DNA for the CDR3 is TGCAGTGCTAGCAGAAGCGGTGAAAAACTGTTTTTT.

This chain links TRBV11-2 with TRBJ2-1; tentatively, D is TRBD2 (6 bases). Germline CDR1 and CDR2: SGHAT and FQNNGV. The CDR3 extends over 15 amino acids. Trimming cost V 5 bases and J 4 bases, with 15 bases left between them. CDR3 in amino acids: CASSQGLGTYNEQFF. The CDR3 DNA sequence: TGTGCCAGCAGCCAGGGACTCGGGACTTACAATGAGCAGTTCTTC.

V usage is TRBV6-5 and J usage is TRBJ1-2, with D possibly matching TRBD1 (6 bases). V was cut by 2 bases and J by 4 bases, with 14 bases left in between. The CDR3 sequence is 15 residues long. Germline V gene sequence: CDR1 MNHEY, CDR2 SVGAGI. In nucleotides, the CDR3 is TGTGCCAGCAGTTACGGTCGGGGGCAGAGCTATGGCTACACCTTC. Residues: CASSYGRGQSYGYTF.